This T cell receptor beta chain derives from a study of vaccination effects on CD4 cells after COVID-19. Study findings and constraints: Both infection-induced and vaccine-induced clones contracted markedly at late post-vaccination timepoints.

Comments on this clone: Its antigen is not known.

Sequencing used immunoSEQ multiplex PCR; TCRdb keeps in-frame clones, though not all of them. The data hold roughly 45,000 clones, with 65% to 70% observed a single time. Peptide-pool stimulation followed by sequencing identified expanded antigen-specific CD4+ clonotypes in the ViraFEST assay. Investigators separated out CD4+ T cells once more than nine days of culture had passed. This person's SARS-CoV-2 infection, confirmed by PCR, occurred between March and December 2020. This clonotype was sampled from a human donor who had a prior SARS-CoV-2 infection. This sample comprised CD4+ T cells from PBMCs cultured with a peptide pool, obtained before COVID-19 vaccination.

The CDR3 region is CASSLLLVSEQFF. In DNA form, the CDR3 reads TGTGCCAGCAGCTTACTGTTGGTTAGTGAGCAGTTCTTC. The V gene is TRBV5-6, the J gene TRBJ2-1, with D hard to call. Trimming left V 2 bases short and J 9 bases short, with 12 bases between. Germline lookup yields CDR1 SGHDT and CDR2 YYEEEE. This CDR3 spans 13 amino acids. Full variable domain (missing parts from reference TRBV5-6 and TRBJ2-1): DAGVTQSPTHLIKTRGQQVTLRCSPKSGHDTVSWYQQALGQGPQFIFQYYEEEERQRGNFPDRFSGHQFPNYSSELNVNALLLGDSALYLCASSLLLVSEQFFGPGTRLTVL.